This T cell receptor beta chain originates from a study of control samples from healthy donors and cancer patients (TCRdb year 2020). The germline V and J ends show losses of 3 bases and 6 bases respectively, and no gene match explains 7 bases of the junction. The CDR3 goes from the cysteine to the phenylalanine over 16 residues. Just CDR3 DNA is preserved here, 48 bases in frame from base 1. In the germline V gene, CDR1 corresponds to KGHSH and CDR2 to LQKENI. Receptors were amplified or captured by the immunoSEQ multiplex PCR assay. TCRdb mirrors the immuneACCESS table, restricted to in-frame sequences. Some clones are absent from its copies; in checked studies, under half trace to an unresolved V gene, and the reason for the others is unknown. Present in this sample are tens of thousands of clones, roughly 89% of which were seen just once. About 5.5% of the sample rests with the top ten. Points on this clone: Which antigen it targets is not known. The input lacks base qualities; no much larger clone sits a single base away. Distinct nucleotide sequences in the sample also encode this CDR3.

This TCR came from a middle-aged man in good health. The sample taken for sequencing was blood. The V and J genes are TRBV18 and TRBJ2-7, and TRBD2 aligns with 14 junction nucleotides. The CDR3 region has the sequence CASSPGLAGGPVEQYF. The DNA sequence is as follows: TGTGCCAGCTCACCTGGACTAGCGGGGGGACCCGTCGAGCAGTACTTC.